Listed below are T cell receptor beta chains from one sample, sequenced in a study of technical replicates of blood from a few donors. Measured with immunoSEQ multiplex PCR; TCRdb has only the in-frame clones, and not every one. The sample consists of about 80,000 clones, about 94% of them appearing once. The source material was T cells isolated from PBMCs. Receptors were obtained from a human donor in good health. Both conserved end residues are part of each CDR3. Fields, in order: clone size, V gene, D gene, J gene, CDR3 protein, CDR3 DNA. D genes are given only for firm matches. Not every row has a clone size; where given, it reads once, few, many or a size class.

>-|TRBV7-9|-|TRBJ1-2
CASSLNSVYGYTF
TGTGCCAGCAGCTTAAACAGTGTTTATGGCTACACCTTC
>-|TRBV27|-|TRBJ1-1
CASSPNRNTEAFF
TGTGCCAGCAGTCCAAACAGGAACACTGAAGCTTTCTTT
>-|TRBV9|TRBD1|TRBJ2-2
CASSGGQGGNTGELFF
TGTGCCAGCAGCGGAGGACAGGGGGGAAACACCGGGGAGCTGTTTTTT
>once|TRBV11-3|TRBD1|TRBJ2-1
CASSPTGQGNDEQFF
TGTGCCAGCAGCCCCACGGGACAGGGGAACGATGAGCAGTTCTTC
>-|TRBV6-1|-|TRBJ1-5
CASTFTGYNQPQHF
TGTGCCAGCACCTTCACAGGGTATAATCAGCCCCAGCATTTT
>few|TRBV30|TRBD1|TRBJ1-1
CAWSAQGGTEAFF
TGTGCCTGGAGTGCACAGGGGGGGACTGAAGCTTTCTTT
>-|TRBV27|TRBD2|TRBJ2-7
CASSSGGYYEQYF
TGTGCCAGCAGCTCGGGAGGGTACTACGAGCAGTACTTC
>-|TRBV9|TRBD1|TRBJ1-2
CASSVGDSQANYGYTF
TGTGCCAGCAGCGTAGGGGACAGTCAGGCTAACTATGGCTACACCTTC
>-|TRBV2|TRBD2|TRBJ2-7
CASSPPGLAGGSAYEQYF
TGTGCCAGCAGTCCCCCGGGACTAGCGGGAGGGTCGGCCTACGAGCAGTACTTC
>-|TRBV19|-|TRBJ1-5
CASSIGGGQPQHF
TGTGCCAGTAGTATAGGGGGCGGTCAGCCCCAGCATTTT
>-|TRBV7-9|-|TRBJ2-1
CASSLVLEVEQFF
TGTGCCAGCAGCTTAGTATTGGAGGTTGAGCAGTTCTTC
>-|TRBV19|TRBD1|TRBJ1-2
CALRDSYYGYTF
TGTGCCCTCCGGGACAGCTACTATGGCTACACCTTC
>once|TRBV29-1|TRBD1|TRBJ2-1
CSVERTGNNEQFF
TGCAGCGTTGAACGGACAGGAAACAATGAGCAGTTCTTC
>-|TRBV7-8|-|TRBJ2-7
CASSLGRGERYEQYF
TGTGCCAGCAGCTTAGGGCGGGGAGAAAGGTACGAGCAGTACTTC
>-|TRBV5-1|-|TRBJ2-3
CASSLTGLSTDTQYF
TGCGCCAGCAGCTTGACGGGTCTAAGCACAGATACGCAGTATTTT
>-|TRBV7-6|TRBD1|TRBJ2-7
CASSLAIPGQGSNEQYF
TGTGCCAGCAGCTTAGCAATCCCGGGACAGGGGTCTAACGAGCAGTACTTC
>-|TRBV18|-|TRBJ2-3
CASSRLAATSTDTQYF
TGTGCCAGCTCACGCCTGGCAGCGACCAGCACAGATACGCAGTATTTT
>-|TRBV5-1|TRBD1|TRBJ2-1
CASSHMTGDPYNEQFF
TGCGCCAGCAGCCACATGACAGGGGACCCCTACAATGAGCAGTTCTTC
>-|TRBV4-3|-|TRBJ1-3
CASSQGDSGNTIYF
TGCGCCAGCAGCCAGGGAGACTCTGGAAACACCATATATTTT
>-|TRBV18|-|TRBJ2-2
CASSLENNRPNTGELFF
TGTGCCAGCTCTCTCGAAAACAACAGACCGAACACCGGGGAGCTGTTTTTT
>-|TRBV11-3|-|TRBJ2-7
CASSLGVKKGLRVQYF
TGTGCCAGCAGCTTAGGCGTTAAGAAGGGACTCCGGGTTCAGTACTTC
>-|TRBV5-5|-|TRBJ2-3
CASSLERNLGGDTQYF
TGTGCCAGCAGCTTGGAGCGGAACTTGGGGGGAGATACGCAGTATTTT
>-|TRBV7-8|TRBD1|TRBJ2-2
CASRDRTNTGELFF
TGTGCCAGCAGGGACAGGACGAACACCGGGGAGCTGTTTTTT
>-|TRBV27|-|TRBJ1-5
CASPLELAQHF
TGTGCCAGCCCTCTAGAATTAGCCCAGCATTTT
>once|TRBV27|-|TRBJ2-1
CASSSDSNNEQFF
TGTGCCAGCAGTTCAGACTCGAACAATGAGCAGTTCTTC
>once|TRBV7-8|TRBD1|TRBJ1-5
CASSPVTGSGNQPQHF
TGTGCCAGCAGCCCTGTGACAGGGTCGGGCAATCAGCCCCAGCATTTT
>-|TRBV6-5|TRBD1|TRBJ2-7
CASSRDRASYEQYF
TGTGCCAGCAGTCGGGACAGGGCTTCCTACGAGCAGTACTTC
>-|TRBV27|-|TRBJ1-1
CASSIGGTVAFF
TGTGCCAGCAGTATCGGCGGGACCGTAGCTTTCTTT
>-|TRBV11-3|-|TRBJ2-5
CASSLGQGFQETQYF
TGTGCCAGCAGCTTAGGGCAGGGTTTCCAAGAGACCCAGTACTTC
>-|TRBV29-1|TRBD1|TRBJ1-2
CSVTGERGYTF
TGCAGCGTTACAGGGGAAAGGGGCTACACCTTC
>-|TRBV11-1|-|TRBJ2-1
CASSPAYLSSYNEQFF
TGTGCCAGCAGCCCTGCCTACCTGAGCTCCTACAATGAGCAGTTCTTC
>-|TRBV9|TRBD2|TRBJ2-3
CASSVVGLELDTQYF
TGTGCCAGCAGCGTAGTGGGACTAGAATTAGATACGCAGTATTTT
>-|TRBV2|TRBD2|TRBJ2-1
CASIGTSGNEQFF
TGTGCCAGCATAGGGACTAGCGGGAATGAGCAGTTCTTC
>-|TRBV10-1|TRBD2|TRBJ2-5
CASSESIAGGQETQYF
TGCGCCAGCAGTGAGTCAATAGCGGGAGGTCAAGAGACCCAGTACTTC
>once|TRBV5-3|TRBD2|TRBJ2-7
CARSRRTSGSAEQYF
TGTGCCAGAAGCAGAAGGACTAGCGGGAGTGCCGAGCAGTACTTC
>-|TRBV9|-|TRBJ1-1
CASSRTVNTEAFF
TGTGCCAGCAGCAGGACAGTGAACACTGAAGCTTTCTTT
>-|TRBV5-1|TRBD1|TRBJ2-2
CASSFLGGYTGELFF
TGCGCCAGCAGCTTCCTAGGGGGCTACACCGGGGAGCTGTTTTTT
>once|TRBV29-1|-|TRBJ2-7
CSVEAGRDSYEQYF
TGCAGCGTTGAAGCTGGGCGGGACTCCTACGAGCAGTACTTC
>-|TRBV19|TRBD1|TRBJ1-2
CASSTTGDYYGYTF
TGTGCCAGTAGTACCACAGGGGACTACTATGGCTACACCTTC
>-|TRBV19|-|TRBJ1-5
CASSISGQPQHF
TGTGCCAGTAGTATATCGGGTCAGCCCCAGCATTTT
>once|TRBV11-2|-|TRBJ2-7
CASSLGTANEQYF
TGTGCCAGCAGCTTGGGGACTGCTAACGAGCAGTACTTC
>-|TRBV2|-|TRBJ1-1
CASGMNRKNTEAFF
TGTGCCAGCGGGATGAACAGGAAGAACACTGAAGCTTTCTTT
>-|TRBV10-1|-|TRBJ1-1
CASSAGGTEAFF
TGCGCCAGCAGTGCAGGAGGCACTGAAGCTTTCTTT
>-|TRBV6-6|TRBD2|TRBJ2-7
CASSSWTSGRYEQYF
TGTGCCAGCAGTTCCTGGACTAGCGGAAGATACGAGCAGTACTTC
>once|TRBV7-3|-|TRBJ2-3
CASSLDGAGGLTDTQYF
TGTGCCAGCAGCTTAGATGGGGCAGGGGGACTCACAGATACGCAGTATTTT
>-|TRBV18|TRBD2|TRBJ2-3
CASSPPSSGTDTQYF
TGTGCCAGCTCACCACCCTCTAGCGGGACAGATACGCAGTATTTT
>-|TRBV5-1|-|TRBJ2-7
CASSLGGGNYEQYF
TGCGCCAGCAGCTTAGGAGGGGGCAACTACGAGCAGTACTTC
>-|TRBV10-2|-|TRBJ1-4
CASKGDEKLFF
TGCGCCAGCAAGGGGGATGAAAAACTGTTTTTT
>-|TRBV19|-|TRBJ1-4
CASSSMKDRINEKLFF
TGTGCCAGTAGTAGTATGAAAGACAGAATTAATGAAAAACTGTTTTTT
>-|TRBV27|-|TRBJ1-1
CASSLDAGGTEAFF
TGTGCCAGCAGTTTAGACGCCGGGGGTACTGAAGCTTTCTTT
>-|TRBV28|TRBD2|TRBJ2-7
CASRLAGKYEQYF
TGTGCCAGTAGACTAGCGGGAAAATACGAGCAGTACTTC
>-|TRBV28|-|TRBJ1-1
CASSLPGGARAFF
TGTGCCAGCAGTCTCCCGGGGGGCGCGCGAGCTTTCTTT
>-|TRBV2|TRBD1|TRBJ1-5
CASRMDRATNQPQHF
TGTGCCAGCAGAATGGACAGGGCGACAAATCAGCCCCAGCATTTT
>-|TRBV5-1|-|TRBJ2-1
CASSSIDWRNEQFF
TGCGCCAGCAGCTCGATAGACTGGAGGAATGAGCAGTTCTTC
>-|TRBV20-1|-|TRBJ2-1
CSAIPNEQFF
TGCAGTGCTATCCCAAATGAGCAGTTCTTC
>-|TRBV19|-|TRBJ1-5
CASSDRSSNQPQHF
TGTGCCAGTAGTGACAGGTCGAGCAATCAGCCCCAGCATTTT
>-|TRBV5-1|-|TRBJ2-7
CASSFSGAYEQYF
TGCGCCAGCAGCTTTAGCGGCGCCTACGAGCAGTACTTC
>-|TRBV6-5|-|TRBJ1-5
CAVSQGFKQPQHF
TGTGCCGTATCACAGGGATTCAAACAGCCCCAGCATTTT
>once|TRBV7-8|TRBD1|TRBJ2-2
CASSPDRVGGELFF
TGTGCCAGCAGCCCGGACAGGGTTGGCGGGGAGCTGTTTTTT
>-|TRBV7-9|-|TRBJ2-3
CASRGGDTQYF
TGTGCCAGCCGAGGCGGAGATACGCAGTATTTT